This T cell receptor (beta chain) came from a study of T cells in Graves' hyperthyroidism and ophthalmopathy. Trimming took off 5 bases at V and 5 bases at J, with 15 bases between the two ends. Germline V gene sequence: CDR1 DFQATT, CDR2 SNEGSKA (reference sequence). The length of the CDR3 is 13 residues. This clonotype has a handful of counts. RNA transcripts provided the source from which TCR beta CDR3 regions were amplified. A first-round RT-PCR of the TCR CDR3 used the HTBI primer set. TCRdb reanalysed the multiplex PCR reads using MiXCR and keeps one entry per CDR3 protein. This sample carries hundreds of thousands of distinct CDR3 sequences, less than 30% of them seen once, and the ten largest clones take approximately 30%.

This sequence was found in a man aged 40-55 years with Graves' hyperthyroidism that later progressed to Graves' ophthalmopathy. The V call is TRBV20-1, the J call TRBJ2-5, with TRBD2 as a possible D gene (6 bases). Input material: blood. Here the CDR3 DNA reads TGCAGTGCTTACCGGGATGCGGGGGAGACCCAGTACTTC. It translates to CSAYRDAGETQYF.